One sample yielded the 32 T cell receptor beta chains listed below, sequenced in a study of CD8+ T cells in alopecia areata. RNA extraction was followed by reverse transcription into cDNA, which acted as the sequencing template. Assay used: immunoSEQ multiplex PCR; TCRdb lists only in-frame clones, some missing. The sample consists of 200,000 to 250,000 clones, about 60% of them appearing once. The specimen comprised CD4+ T cells sorted from blood, sampled at week 0. Receptors originate from a human donor with alopecia areata.

CDR3 sequence: CAWSARLDLGELFF. The CDR3 nucleotides read TGTGCCTGGAGTGCCAGACTAGACCTCGGGGAGCTGTTTTTT. The chain joins TRBV30 to TRBJ2-2, with D maybe TRBD2 (6 bases). V was pared by 1 base and J by 7 bases, with 13 bases between. Germline assignment: CDR1 GTSNPN and CDR2 SVGIG (reference sequence). This CDR3 has 14 residues.

On this clone itself: A junction boundary mismatches the germline segment, possibly from a read error. This chain connects TRBV28 to TRBJ2-2, with D tentatively TRBD1 (6 bases). The CDR3 totals 15 residues. CDR1 MDHEN and CDR2 SYDVKM come from the germline V gene. DNA for the CDR3: TGTGCCAGCAGCCCGACAGGCTGGAACTCCGGGGAGCTGTTTTTT. This translates into CASSPTGWNSGELFF.

The chain is built from TRBV30 and TRBJ1-4; D uncertain. Trimming took 3 bases from V and 0 from J, leaving 8 bases between them. The CDR3 loop spans 14 amino acids. Germline V gene sequence: CDR1 GTSNPN, CDR2 SVGIG (reference sequence). The CDR3 coding sequence is TGTGCCTGGAGGACCGCCGCAACTAATGAAAAACTGTTTTTT. Its protein product is CAWRTAATNEKLFF.

The rearrangement joins TRBV5-1 to TRBJ2-1; D ambiguous. The germline gives CDR1 SGHRS, CDR2 YFSETQ. V was trimmed by 2 bases and J by 7 bases, leaving 10 bases between them. The CDR3 runs 13 residues. The DNA for the CDR3 is TGCGCCAGCAGCTTCCGGGCGCCTAATGAGCAGTTCTTC. Residues: CASSFRAPNEQFF.

The chain employs TRBV30 and TRBJ2-5; TRBD2 might be the D (6 bases). V was shortened by 2 bases and J by 4 bases, with 14 bases between the two germline ends. Germline CDR1 and CDR2: GTSNPN and SVGIG (reference sequence). This CDR3 is 14 amino acids long. CDR3 sequence: CAWSKGGPGETQYF. In DNA, the CDR3 is TGTGCCTGGAGTAAGGGAGGACCTGGAGAGACCCAGTACTTC.

The chain has TRBV7-9 and TRBJ2-6; maybe TRBD2 (5 bases). The CDR3 has 16 residues. Germline CDR1 is SEHNR and CDR2 is FQNEAQ (reference sequence). V lost 5 bases and J 0 bases, leaving 11 bases between the germline ends. CDR3 protein: CASSAGPYSGANVLTF. The CDR3 DNA follows: TGTGCCAGCAGCGCGGGTCCTTACTCTGGGGCCAACGTCCTGACTTTC.

This clone has just one count. V and J are TRBV29-1 and TRBJ2-3; possibly TRBD2 for D (7 bases). Trimming stripped 6 bases from V and 4 bases from J, with 23 bases between. The CDR3 sequence is 16 residues long. Germline assignment: CDR1 SQVTM and CDR2 ANQGSEA. CDR3 DNA: TGCAGCGTCCCCCGGGCGGCCCTAGGGGGGGCAGATACGCAGTATTTT. This encodes CSVPRAALGGADTQYF.

This clone was seen ten or more times. V usage is TRBV14 and J usage is TRBJ2-1, with D hard to call. Trimming shortened V by 0 bases and J by 8 bases, and 17 bases separated the two germline ends. Germline CDR1 SGHDN, CDR2 FVKESK. The CDR3 covers 16 residues. The CDR3 coding sequence is TGTGCCAGCAGCCAAGAGGATGGCCTAGTAGGTCATGAGCAGTTCTTC. Its protein product is CASSQEDGLVGHEQFF.

This chain connects TRBV27 to TRBJ2-7, with D tentatively TRBD1 (5 bases). There are 14 residues in the CDR3. In germline, CDR1 is MNHEY, CDR2 SMNVEV (reference sequence). V lost 3 bases to trimming and J lost 4 bases, with 13 bases between them. CDR3 nucleotide sequence: TGTGCCAGCAGTTTTAAAGGACATTCTTACGAGCAGTACTTC. It is translated as CASSFKGHSYEQYF.

This clone was detected ten times or more. The chain has TRBV19 and TRBJ1-4; tentatively, D is TRBD1 (6 bases). CDR3 length: 15 amino acids. Trimming left V 9 bases short and J 4 bases short, with 18 bases between. CDR1 and CDR2 from the germline V gene are LNHDA and SQIVND (reference sequence). The CDR3 nucleotides are TGTGCCAGCTCTACGTTGACAGGCTTTAATGAAAAACTGTTTTTT. Its translation is CASSTLTGFNEKLFF.

This clone has a single count. The chain recombines TRBV28 with TRBJ2-3; tentatively, D is TRBD1 (7 bases). V lost 6 bases to trimming and J lost 2 bases, with 18 bases between them. Germline assignment: CDR1 MDHEN and CDR2 SYDVKM. The CDR3 spans 16 residues. The CDR3 here is CASSSPGGLLTDTQYF. DNA for the CDR3: TGTGCCAGCAGCTCCCCAGGGGGGCTACTCACAGATACGCAGTATTTT.

The J gene is TRBJ1-1, the V gene TRBV7-9; a possible D gene is TRBD1 (5 bases). The CDR3 has 15 amino acids. The V gene's germline CDR1 is SEHNR and CDR2 FQNEAQ (reference sequence). Trimming took off 4 bases at V and 5 bases at J, with 17 bases between the two ends. The CDR3 is CASSSQGTLGTEAFF. DNA of the CDR3: TGTGCCAGCAGCTCCCAGGGCACTCTAGGGACTGAAGCTTTCTTT.

This clone was detected once. The sample contains more than one DNA sequence encoding this CDR3. This sequence joins TRBV5-1 and TRBJ2-5; D uncertain. V lost 5 bases to trimming and J lost 2 bases, with 4 bases between them. The germline V gene encodes CDR1 SGHRS and CDR2 YFSETQ. The CDR3 is 11 residues long. DNA for the CDR3: TGCGCCAGCAGTGAGCAAGAGACCCAGTACTTC. This translates into CASSEQETQYF.

The chain is built from TRBV2 and TRBJ2-7; possible D gene TRBD1, 5 bases. The germline gives CDR1 SNHLY, CDR2 FYNNEI. This CDR3 has 12 amino acids. V dropped 6 bases and J dropped 6 bases, with 12 bases sitting between them. The CDR3, as DNA: TGTGCCAGCAGCCAGGGCTACTCCGAGCAGTACTTC. Protein: CASSQGYSEQYF.

The chain employs TRBV25-1 and TRBJ2-7, with D possibly matching TRBD1 (5 bases). The CDR3 is made up of 14 amino acids. Germline values: CDR1 MGHDK, CDR2 SYGVNS. Deletions cut 1 base from V and 7 bases from J, with 14 bases between. The CDR3 nucleotides are TGTGCCAGCAGTGAATTCATGGGGCGTAATGAGCAGTACTTC. It is translated as CASSEFMGRNEQYF.

The chain carries TRBV29-1 and TRBJ1-2, with D perhaps TRBD1 (6 bases). This CDR3 spans 13 amino acids. Trimming took 6 bases from V and 0 from J, leaving 11 bases between them. Germline CDR1 is SQVTM and CDR2 is ANQGSEA. The CDR3 coding sequence is TGCAGCGTAACAGGGCGAGCTAACTATGGCTACACCTTC. The encoded protein is CSVTGRANYGYTF.

This clone turned up a few times. The chain recombines TRBV5-1 with TRBJ1-3, with 9 nucleotides matching TRBD1. The germline gives CDR1 SGHRS, CDR2 YFSETQ. Losses at the gene ends were 0 bases for V and 0 bases for J; bases not matched to a gene: 7. This CDR3 region has 18 residues. CDR3 sequence: CASSLAPQGQGSGNTIYF. DNA of the CDR3: TGCGCCAGCAGCTTGGCCCCCCAGGGACAGGGCTCTGGAAACACCATATATTTT.

The rearrangement joins TRBV11-2 to TRBJ2-2; D is unclear. There are 13 residues in the CDR3. V was shortened by 5 bases and J by 2 bases, with 6 bases between the two germline ends. Germline loops: CDR1 SGHAT, CDR2 FQNNGV. Here the CDR3 DNA reads TGTGCCAGCAGCCGGACCAACACCGGGGAGCTGTTTTTT. Protein product: CASSRTNTGELFF.

The genes are TRBV5-4 and TRBJ1-2, with TRBD1 as a possible D gene (6 bases). The CDR3 extends over 16 amino acids. V was clipped by 6 bases and J by 4 bases, with 22 bases between them. The germline gives CDR1 SGHNT, CDR2 YYREEE (reference sequence). The CDR3 reads CASNPGASPSVYGYTF. The DNA of the CDR3 is TGTGCCAGCAACCCGGGGGCCTCACCTAGTGTCTATGGCTACACCTTC.

The chain joins TRBV6-6 to TRBJ2-7, with D perhaps given as TRBD1 or TRBD2 (5 bases each). Germline V lookup: CDR1 MNHNY, CDR2 SVGAGI (reference sequence). This CDR3 spans 12 amino acids. Trimming removed 6 bases from V and 4 bases from J, with 10 bases in between. The CDR3 loop is CASSPREYEQYF. CDR3 bases: TGTGCCAGCAGCCCCAGGGAGTACGAGCAGTACTTC.

The chain recombines TRBV18 with TRBJ2-5; the D call may be TRBD1 or TRBD2 (5 bases each). Trimming left V 3 bases short and J 2 bases short, with 10 bases between. CDR3 length: 14 amino acids. The V gene's germline CDR1 is KGHSH and CDR2 LQKENI. Written as DNA, the CDR3 is TGTGCCAGCTCACCTCCAGGGACGCAAGAGACCCAGTACTTC. The encoded protein is CASSPPGTQETQYF.

The CDR3 protein is CASIPGPTNTEAFF. The CDR3 bases are TGCGCCAGCATACCGGGACCCACGAACACTGAAGCTTTCTTT. This chain joins TRBV5-1 and TRBJ1-1; weak D call: TRBD1 (5 bases). The CDR3 contains 14 residues. Trimming pared 6 bases from V and 1 base from J, leaving 13 bases between. CDR1 is SGHRS and CDR2 is YFSETQ in the germline V gene.

The rearrangement joins TRBV11-2 to TRBJ2-3, with TRBD1 matching 8 bases. J gave up 3 bases and V 5 bases, and 10 bases lay outside the gene matches. The CDR3 has 16 residues. Germline-derived CDR1 and CDR2 are SGHAT and FQNNGV. Here the CDR3 reads CASSLSGQGQTDTQYF. DNA of the CDR3: TGTGCCAGCAGCCTGAGTGGACAGGGTCAAACAGATACGCAGTATTTT.

This clone has more than one count but fewer than ten. V gene TRBV4-1 combines with J gene TRBJ2-1; 8 nucleotides match TRBD2. CDR1 and CDR2 from the germline V gene are MGHRA and YSYEKL. The trim removed 1 base at V and 8 bases at J, leaving 10 bases unmatched. The CDR3 covers 16 residues. DNA of the CDR3: TGCGCCAGCAGCCAAGTTGGCGGGAGGACCTTCTATGAGCAGTTCTTC. Translated, it gives CASSQVGGRTFYEQFF.

The chain recombines TRBV30 with TRBJ1-2, with TRBD1 identical over 8 bases. Germline V gives CDR1 GTSNPN, CDR2 SVGIG (reference sequence). The CDR3 totals 14 residues. V was pared by 0 bases and J by 9 bases, with 9 bases of the junction left unmatched. The CDR3 DNA follows: TGTGCCTGGAGTGTACTCAGACAGGGGTCGAGCTACACCTTC. Translating gives CAWSVLRQGSSYTF. The whole variable domain, remainder taken from reference TRBV30 and TRBJ1-2, is SQTIHQWPATLVQPVGSPLSLECTVEGTSNPNLYWYRQAAGRGLQLLFYSVGIGQISSEVPQNLSASRPQDRQFILSSKKLLLSDSGFYLCAWSVLRQGSSYTFGSGTRLTVV.

V usage is TRBV30 and J usage is TRBJ1-1; D perhaps matches TRBD1 (6 bases). V dropped 3 bases and J dropped 7 bases, with 15 bases sitting between them. In germline, CDR1 is GTSNPN, CDR2 SVGIG (reference sequence). The CDR3 is 13 amino acids. CDR3 amino acids: CAWRRDTNYEAFF. The CDR3 DNA follows: TGTGCCTGGAGGAGGGACACAAACTATGAAGCTTTCTTT. The full variable domain, in which reference TRBV30 and TRBJ1-1 provide the parts outside the CDR3, is SQTIHQWPATLVQPVGSPLSLECTVEGTSNPNLYWYRQAAGRGLQLLFYSVGIGQISSEVPQNLSASRPQDRQFILSSKKLLLSDSGFYLCAWRRDTNYEAFFGQGTRLTVV.

This clone appeared a few times. V is TRBV10-3 and J is TRBJ2-1; 9 bases match TRBD1. J gave up 5 bases and V 5 bases, and 4 bases lay outside the gene matches. CDR3 length: 14 amino acids. Germline CDR1 reads ENHRY; CDR2 reads SYGVKD. The CDR3 DNA sequence: TGTGCCATCAGTCTCGGACAGGGGAACAATGAGCAGTTCTTC. Translated: CAISLGQGNNEQFF.

The J gene is TRBJ1-2, the V gene TRBV5-1; the match to TRBD1 covers 8 bases. The CDR3 has 14 amino acids. V was pared by 2 bases and J by 4 bases, with 4 bases of the junction left unmatched. Germline lookup yields CDR1 SGHRS and CDR2 YFSETQ. The chain's CDR3 is CASSLGQGPYGYTF. CDR3 bases: TGCGCCAGCAGCTTAGGACAGGGCCCCTATGGCTACACCTTC. The variable domain in full, completed from reference TRBV5-1 and TRBJ1-2, reads KAGVTQTPRYLIKTRGQQVTLSCSPISGHRSVSWYQQTPGQGLQFLFEYFSETQRNKGNFPGRFSGRQFSNSRSEMNVSTLELGDSALYLCASSLGQGPYGYTFGSGTRLTVV.

This sequence joins TRBV9 and TRBJ2-7, with D possibly TRBD1 on 6 matching bases. CDR3 length equals 15 residues. V was trimmed by 0 bases and J by 3 bases, leaving 13 bases between them. In germline, CDR1 is SGDLS, CDR2 YYNGEE. CDR3 amino acids: CASSVEPQDSYEQYF. The CDR3 nucleotides read TGTGCCAGCAGCGTAGAACCACAGGACAGCTACGAGCAGTACTTC.

On this clone itself: Distinct nucleotide sequences in the sample also encode this CDR3. The V and J genes are TRBV30 and TRBJ2-1; D possibly corresponds to TRBD2 (6 bases). CDR1 is GTSNPN, CDR2 SVGIG, per germline (reference sequence). This CDR3 contains 14 residues. V lost 1 base and J 4 bases, leaving 11 bases between the germline ends. The CDR3 coding sequence is TGTGCCTGGAGTGGGAGGGGACCTTACAATGAGCAGTTCTTC. Translated: CAWSGRGPYNEQFF.

This clone was counted a few times. The J gene is TRBJ1-6, the V gene TRBV9; D unresolved. Trimming removed 1 base at V and 5 bases at J, with 7 bases between. Germline V CDR1 and CDR2: SGDLS, YYNGEE. The CDR3 consists of 14 residues. CDR3 nucleotide sequence: TGTGCCAGCAGCGTATCTCAGGATAATTCACCCCTCCACTTT. Amino acids: CASSVSQDNSPLHF.

V usage is TRBV30 and J usage is TRBJ2-7; D may be TRBD1 (6 bases). Germline V gives CDR1 GTSNPN, CDR2 SVGIG (reference sequence). Trimming cost V 5 bases and J 1 base, with 12 bases left between them. The CDR3 contains 13 residues. CDR3 loop: CAWARDKSYEQYF. In DNA, the CDR3 is TGTGCCTGGGCCCGGGACAAATCCTACGAGCAGTACTTC.